This T cell receptor beta chain comes out of a study of blood T cell repertoires in COVID-19. V dropped 4 bases and J dropped 0 bases, with 15 bases sitting between them. Germline loops: CDR1 MNHEY, CDR2 SVGAGI. The CDR3 extends over 16 amino acids. Method: immunoSEQ multiplex PCR; TCRdb's copy keeps in-frame clones and lacks some. Here the sample spans fewer than 300,000 clones, approximately 86% being singletons. This clonotype was sampled from a man aged 18 to 30 with active or convalescent COVID-19. The sequenced sample was peripheral blood. V and J are TRBV6-5 and TRBJ1-1; D unresolved. The CDR3 nucleotides read TGTGCCAGCAGTTTACGAGGCCGTGGCTTGAACACTGAAGCTTTCTTT. It specifies CASSLRGRGLNTEAFF.